Presented here are 26 T cell receptor beta chains from one specimen sequenced in a study of blood T cell repertoires in COVID-19. Libraries were prepared by immunoSEQ multiplex PCR; TCRdb keeps only in-frame clonotypes and omits some of them. The data contain about 190,000 clones, over 70% of them singletons. Sequenced material: peripheral blood. These TCRs come from a man in his fifties or sixties with acute or convalescent COVID-19.

The chain joins TRBV9 to TRBJ2-7; 10 nucleotides agree with TRBD2. Germline V gives CDR1 SGDLS, CDR2 YYNGEE. The V gene end was trimmed by 4 bases and the J gene end by 2 bases; junction bases not matched to a gene: 3. This CDR3 spans 14 amino acids. This CDR3 reads CASSHSGRPYEQYF. CDR3 nucleotides: TGTGCCAGCAGCCATAGCGGGAGGCCCTACGAGCAGTACTTC.

V gene TRBV5-1 combines with J gene TRBJ1-1, with 8 bases identical to TRBD1. The CDR3 runs 14 residues. The V segment lost 3 bases and the J segment 0 bases; nucleotides outside the gene matches: 1. The germline CDR1 and CDR2 sequences are SGHRS and YFSETQ. The CDR3 DNA sequence: TGCGCCAGCAGCTCGACAGGGGTGAACACTGAAGCTTTCTTT. Its translation: CASSSTGVNTEAFF.

The genes are TRBV25-1 and TRBJ2-1; 11 bases map to TRBD2. This CDR3 contains 15 residues. J gave up 10 bases and V 4 bases, and 9 bases lay outside the gene matches. Germline CDR1 is MGHDK and CDR2 is SYGVNS. The CDR3 is CASSGRGTSGEEQFF. CDR3 nucleotide sequence: TGTGCCAGCAGTGGCCGTGGGACTAGCGGAGAAGAGCAGTTCTTC. Full variable domain (remainder filled in from reference TRBV25-1 and TRBJ2-1): EADIYQTPRYLVIGTGKKITLECSQTMGHDKMYWYQQDPGMELHLIHYSYGVNSTEKGDLSSESTVSRIRTEHFPLTLESARPSHTSQYLCASSGRGTSGEEQFFGPGTRLTVL.

This clone has just a few counts. This chain joins TRBV10-3 and TRBJ2-3, with 8 bases that match TRBD2. Germline assignment: CDR1 ENHRY and CDR2 SYGVKD. This CDR3 has 15 residues. The trim removed 10 bases at V and 2 bases at J, leaving 11 bases unmatched. Here the CDR3 DNA reads TGTGCCACTTACACCGGGACTAGTCTCACAGATACGCAGTATTTT. Translating gives CATYTGTSLTDTQYF.

CDR3 amino acids: CATSRDRGGNEQYF. CDR3 bases: TGTGCCACCAGCAGAGATAGGGGGGGGAACGAGCAGTACTTC. The chain employs TRBV15 and TRBJ2-7; a possible D gene is TRBD2 (7 bases). Trimming took 0 bases from V and 5 from J, leaving 11 bases between them. CDR1 and CDR2 from the germline V gene are LNHNV and YYDKDF (reference sequence). The CDR3 runs to 14 residues.

This chain connects TRBV19 to TRBJ2-1, with TRBD2 matching 7 bases. Looked up from germline, CDR1 is LNHDA and CDR2 is SQIVND (reference sequence). CDR3 length: 13 residues. The ends lost 9 bases at V and 3 bases at J; junction bases unmatched: 5. The CDR3 region is CASRDYYYNEQFF. The CDR3 DNA is TGTGCCAGCCGGGACTATTACTACAATGAGCAGTTCTTC.

The chain joins TRBV4-1 to TRBJ2-7, with 8 bases aligning to TRBD1. Trimming at V came to 2 bases and at J to 2 bases, leaving 5 bases not matched to a gene. The CDR3 is made up of 15 amino acids. Germline CDR1 and CDR2: MGHRA and YSYEKL. The CDR3 nucleotides are TGCGCCAGCAGCCAAACCGGGACAGGAACCTACGAGCAGTACTTC. This sequence encodes CASSQTGTGTYEQYF.

This chain joins TRBV6-6 and TRBJ1-4; 7 bases match TRBD1. The CDR3 has 13 residues. V lost 8 bases, J lost 8 bases, and 8 bases stayed unmatched. The germline gives CDR1 MNHNY, CDR2 SVGAGI (reference sequence). Here the CDR3 reads CASADREAEKLFF. The CDR3 nucleotides read TGTGCCAGCGCAGACAGGGAGGCAGAAAAACTGTTTTTT.

This chain links TRBV5-1 with TRBJ1-2; the D is unclear. This CDR3 comprises 12 residues. CDR1 SGHRS and CDR2 YFSETQ come from the germline V gene. V was trimmed by 5 bases and J by 6 bases, leaving 11 bases between them. CDR3 bases: TGCGCCAGCAGGGTAGGAGGCGATGGCTACACCTTC. It yields the protein CASRVGGDGYTF.

In this sample, this clone turned up once. The chain combines TRBV12-5 with TRBJ1-1; TRBD1 is a possible D gene (5 bases). Trimming took off 2 bases at V and 7 bases at J, with 17 bases between the two ends. The germline V gene has CDR1 LGHNT and CDR2 FRNRAP. This CDR3 is built from 15 residues. CDR3 coding DNA: TGTGCTAGTGGTTTGCCCCAGGGCTACCTCGTTGAAGCTTTCTTT. Amino acids: CASGLPQGYLVEAFF.

V usage is TRBV10-3 and J usage is TRBJ2-2, with 9 bases that match TRBD1. CDR1 ENHRY and CDR2 SYGVKD come from the germline V gene. The J segment lost 4 bases and the V segment lost 6 bases, leaving 6 bases of the junction unmatched. The CDR3 consists of 15 residues. The CDR3 is CAIRPGQGTTGELFF. The DNA of the CDR3 is TGTGCCATCAGACCGGGACAGGGTACCACCGGGGAGCTGTTTTTT.

The rearrangement uses TRBV3-1 (or the pseudogene TRBV3-2) and TRBJ1-5; D remains unclear. Trimming removed 2 bases from V and 6 bases from J, with 8 bases in between. This CDR3 contains 13 residues. In germline, CDR1 is LGHDT, CDR2 YNNKEL (reference sequence). The CDR3 loop reads CASSQSLIQPQHF. The CDR3 DNA reads as TGTGCCAGCAGCCAATCTCTTATTCAGCCCCAGCATTTT.

This chain connects TRBV6-5 to TRBJ2-2, with 9 bases lining up with TRBD2. The V gene's germline CDR1 is MNHEY and CDR2 SVGAGI. This CDR3 is built from 15 residues. V trimming: 8 bases; J trimming: 3 bases; junction bases outside the gene matches: 7. As DNA, the CDR3 is TGTGCCAGCGCCCGAGCTAGCGGGGACACCGGGGAGCTGTTTTTT. This encodes CASARASGDTGELFF.

This rearrangement joins TRBV18 to TRBJ2-2; D is unresolved. Germline-derived CDR1 and CDR2 are KGHSH and LQKENI. There are 16 residues in the CDR3. Trimming took 2 bases from V and 1 from J, leaving 11 bases between them. CDR3 in DNA: TGTGCCAGCTCACCATTACAGATAAGGAACACCGGGGAGCTGTTTTTT. Its translation: CASSPLQIRNTGELFF.

The chain carries TRBV10-1 and TRBJ2-5; D ambiguous. V lost 6 bases and J lost 5, with 16 bases in between. The CDR3 has 14 residues. Germline V lookup: CDR1 WNHNN, CDR2 SYGVQD (reference sequence). The CDR3 DNA sequence: TGCGCCAGCAGCCGGCGGCAGCCCTCGGAGACCCAGTACTTC. This translates into CASSRRQPSETQYF.

In its sample, this clone was seen once. The V and J genes are TRBV19 and TRBJ2-7; tentatively, D is TRBD2 (7 bases). Looked up from germline, CDR1 is LNHDA and CDR2 is SQIVND (reference sequence). Trimming shortened V by 3 bases and J by 4 bases, and 16 bases separated the two germline ends. CDR3 length equals 15 residues. The chain's CDR3 is CASSIAGDIGYEQYF. The CDR3 DNA sequence: TGTGCCAGTAGTATCGCGGGGGACATAGGGTACGAGCAGTACTTC.

This chain connects TRBV19 to TRBJ1-5, with 8 bases that match TRBD1. Losses at the gene ends were 5 bases for V and 1 base for J; bases not matched to a gene: 4. Germline V gene sequence: CDR1 LNHDA, CDR2 SQIVND (reference sequence). CDR3 length: 15 residues. The CDR3 bases are TGTGCCAGTAGTTCCGGGACAGGCAGCAATCAGCCCCAGCATTTT. This encodes CASSSGTGSNQPQHF. Looking up the rest from reference TRBV19 and TRBJ1-5 gives the full variable domain: DGGITQSPKYLFRKEGQNVTLSCEQNLNHDAMYWYRQDPGQGLRLIYYSQIVNDFQKGDIAEGYSVSREKKESFPLTVTSAQKNPTAFYLCASSSGTGSNQPQHFGDGTRLSIL.

V gene TRBV7-3 combines with J gene TRBJ1-5; the D gene is possibly TRBD1 (6 bases). Germline CDR1 and CDR2: SGHTA and FQGTGA. V gave up 2 bases and J gave up 0 bases, with 20 bases separating them. The CDR3 spans 19 residues. CDR3 bases: TGTGCCAGCAGCTTAGGAAGGGGGATCGGAACCTGTAGCAATCAGCCCCAGCATTTT. Encoded protein: CASSLGRGIGTCSNQPQHF.

This clone appeared once. The chain couples TRBV27 to TRBJ2-7, with 11 bases matching TRBD2. The germline CDR1 and CDR2 sequences are MNHEY and SMNVEV (reference sequence). This CDR3 comprises 19 residues. The trim removed 5 bases at V and 4 bases at J, leaving 19 bases unmatched. CDR3 in DNA: TGTGCCAGCAGTCTCTTGCAGCCGGGGACTAGCGGAAAATCTTACGAGCAGTACTTC. Translation: CASSLLQPGTSGKSYEQYF.

The chain links TRBV2 to TRBJ1-2, with 7 bases aligning to TRBD1. There are 12 residues in the CDR3. Looked up from germline, CDR1 is SNHLY and CDR2 is FYNNEI. With 4 bases clipped from V and 6 bases from J, the junction kept 2 bases outside the gene matches. The CDR3 sequence: CASSATGNGYTF. The CDR3 DNA is TGTGCCAGCAGTGCGACAGGGAATGGCTACACCTTC.

V and J are TRBV5-6 and TRBJ2-1, with D possibly being TRBD1 (5 bases). This CDR3 contains 15 residues. Trimming took off 0 bases at V and 5 bases at J, with 12 bases between the two ends. Germline-derived CDR1 and CDR2 are SGHDT and YYEEEE. The chain's CDR3 is CASSLGAQGNNEQFF. The CDR3 nucleotides are TGTGCCAGCAGCTTGGGGGCGCAGGGAAACAATGAGCAGTTCTTC. Together with reference TRBV5-6 and TRBJ2-1, the CDR3 gives the full variable domain: DAGVTQSPTHLIKTRGQQVTLRCSPKSGHDTVSWYQQALGQGPQFIFQYYEEEERQRGNFPDRFSGHQFPNYSSELNVNALLLGDSALYLCASSLGAQGNNEQFFGPGTRLTVL.

This rearrangement joins TRBV5-1 to TRBJ2-1; 12 nucleotides line up with TRBD1. Germline V gives CDR1 SGHRS, CDR2 YFSETQ. The ends lost 7 bases at V and 3 bases at J; junction bases unmatched: 14. The CDR3 totals 18 residues. CDR3 coding DNA: TGCGCCAGCCAACCGGGACAGGGGGCTTACCTCGTCTACAATGAGCAGTTCTTC. It encodes CASQPGQGAYLVYNEQFF. Together with reference TRBV5-1 and TRBJ2-1, the CDR3 gives the full variable domain: KAGVTQTPRYLIKTRGQQVTLSCSPISGHRSVSWYQQTPGQGLQFLFEYFSETQRNKGNFPGRFSGRQFSNSRSEMNVSTLELGDSALYLCASQPGQGAYLVYNEQFFGPGTRLTVL.

The chain recombines TRBV27 with TRBJ1-2; D may be TRBD1 (5 bases). The CDR3 is 13 residues long. Per the germline V gene, CDR1 is MNHEY and CDR2 is SMNVEV (reference sequence). Trimming took off 2 bases at V and 3 bases at J, with 7 bases between the two ends. The CDR3: CASSLGRDYGYTF. The CDR3 nucleotides are TGTGCCAGCAGTTTAGGCAGGGACTATGGCTACACCTTC.

This chain joins TRBV28 and TRBJ2-2; 7 bases align to TRBD1. CDR3 length equals 13 residues. V shed 10 bases and J 8 bases; nucleotides not matched to a gene: 10. From germline, CDR1 is MDHEN and CDR2 SYDVKM. CDR3 residues: CAINDRVPGELFF. The CDR3 coding sequence is TGTGCCATAAACGACAGGGTCCCTGGGGAGCTGTTTTTT.

The chain links TRBV6-5 to TRBJ1-6, with 9 positions matching TRBD1. Germline-derived CDR1 and CDR2 are MNHEY and SVGAGI. J was trimmed by 9 bases and V by 0 bases; bases with no gene match: 6. This CDR3 has 16 residues. The CDR3 spells CASSYSRVDRGSPLHF. As DNA, the CDR3 is TGTGCCAGCAGTTACTCGAGAGTGGACAGGGGTTCACCCCTCCACTTT.

The chain joins TRBV12-5 to TRBJ2-1, with D unresolved. V was clipped by 2 bases and J by 3 bases, with 8 bases between them. Germline CDR1 reads LGHNT; CDR2 reads FRNRAP. CDR3 length equals 14 residues. The CDR3 protein is CASGLYPIYNEQFF. DNA for the CDR3: TGTGCTAGTGGTTTGTACCCTATCTACAATGAGCAGTTCTTC.